This TCR beta chain is from a study of T-cell reconstitution after alpha-beta-depleted transplantation in children. Study outcomes and limitations: Several hundred expanded graft clones reportedly gave rise to the alpha-beta T cells present about two months after transplant. Once a year had passed after transplant, T-cell counts and diversity came mostly from newly produced T cells. Surviving recipient T cells and thymic progenitors produced the high day-60 TCRbeta diversity seen in some patients.

CDR1 is SQVTM, CDR2 ANQGSEA, per germline. With 2 bases removed from V and 0 bases from J, the gap between germline ends came to 7 bases. The CDR3 extends over 13 amino acids. With regard to this clonotype: Its antigen is still unknown.

It was with unique molecular identifiers that the TCRbeta library was prepared. MiXCR, applied by TCRdb to the PCR reads, yields one record per CDR3 protein. This sample has about 980,000 distinct CDR3 sequences, with about 26% found just once. This sequence was found in a boy under two years old who had a stem cell transplant for SCID, so the T cells may come from the graft donor. V and J are TRBV29-1 and TRBJ1-1; D gene uncertain. The sequences come from PBMCs, mostly from graft donor cells, collected 360 days after TCRalphabeta/CD19-depleted stem cell transplant. As DNA, the CDR3 is TGCAGCGTTGAAACAGAAATGAACACTGAAGCTTTCTTT. It specifies CSVETEMNTEAFF.